These 12 T cell receptor beta chains were sequenced from one sample in a study of T-cell reconstitution after alpha-beta-depleted transplantation in children. During its preparation, the TCRbeta library received unique molecular identifiers. TCRdb processed the PCR reads anew with MiXCR; each CDR3 protein has one entry. The data show approximately 1,000,000 distinct CDR3 sequences, about 26% seen once. The sample was PBMCs, mostly from graft donor cells, taken 360 days after TCRalphabeta/CD19-depleted stem cell transplant. The receptors were gathered from a boy under two years old who had a stem cell transplant for SCID, so the T cells may come from the graft donor.

This clonotype was counted a few times. The genes are TRBV24-1 and TRBJ2-1, with D unresolved. V lost 7 bases, J lost 1 base, and 7 bases lay in between. The length of the CDR3 is 13 residues. CDR1 is KGHDR, CDR2 SFDVKD, per germline. The DNA of the CDR3 is TGTGCCACCAGCGCCTGGTCCTACAATGAGCAGTTCTTC. This sequence encodes CATSAWSYNEQFF.

This clonotype was picked up a small number of times. The rearrangement uses TRBV11-2 and TRBJ2-7; 10 bases line up with TRBD1. V gave up 6 bases and J gave up 6 bases; unmatched junction bases: 14. This CDR3 contains 16 residues. Germline assignment: CDR1 SGHAT and CDR2 FQNNGV. This chain's CDR3 is CASSSYSGTGVREQYF. CDR3 coding DNA: TGTGCCAGCAGTTCCTACTCCGGGACAGGGGTACGCGAGCAGTACTTC.

The V and J genes are TRBV11-2 and TRBJ2-5; 10 nucleotides match TRBD2. V trimming: 6 bases; J trimming: 4 bases; junction bases outside the gene matches: 8. The CDR3 extends over 15 amino acids. The germline V gene has CDR1 SGHAT and CDR2 FQNNGV. CDR3: CASSPSGGASETQYF. CDR3 bases: TGTGCCAGCAGTCCCAGCGGGGGGGCGTCAGAGACCCAGTACTTC.

This clonotype appeared many times. This rearrangement joins TRBV12-3 or TRBV12-4 to TRBJ1-2; D unresolved. V was trimmed by 1 base and J by 8 bases, leaving 8 bases between them. This CDR3 contains 12 residues. The CDR3 loop reads CASSLGSGGYTF. The DNA of the CDR3 is TGTGCCAGCAGTTTAGGGTCGGGGGGCTACACCTTC.

In its sample, this clonotype was seen a few times. This chain joins TRBV6-1 and TRBJ1-2; D is perhaps TRBD1 (5 bases). Germline V gene lookup returns CDR1 MNHNS and CDR2 SASEGT. CDR3 length equals 15 residues. V was pared by 3 bases and J by 8 bases, with 19 bases between. The CDR3 is CASSDTIQAFGGYTF. For the CDR3, the DNA is TGTGCCAGCAGTGACACTATACAGGCCTTCGGGGGCTACACCTTC.

The rearrangement links TRBV6-1 to TRBJ1-2; perhaps TRBD1 as D (6 bases). The CDR3 runs 17 residues. Germline assignment: CDR1 MNHNS and CDR2 SASEGT. V dropped 3 bases and J dropped 4 bases, with 21 bases sitting between them. CDR3 DNA: TGTGCCAGCAGTGATGCAAGCGCAAACAGGGAGGCCTATGGCTACACCTTC. Amino acids: CASSDASANREAYGYTF.

There are a few counts of this clonotype. The chain links TRBV9 to TRBJ2-5, with D maybe TRBD1 (5 bases). The CDR3 spans 14 residues. CDR1 is SGDLS and CDR2 is YYNGEE in the germline V gene. V dropped 1 base and J dropped 0 bases, with 7 bases sitting between them. In DNA form, the CDR3 reads TGTGCCAGCAGCGTACAGGGTAACCAAGAGACCCAGTACTTC. This gives the protein CASSVQGNQETQYF.

V and J are TRBV3-1 and TRBJ1-1; 7 nucleotides line up with TRBD1. The CDR3 consists of 16 residues. The germline V gene has CDR1 LGHDT and CDR2 YNNKEL (reference sequence). Trimming took 5 bases from V and 1 from J; bases not matched to a gene: 10. CDR3 coding DNA: TGTGCCAGCAGCTTCGAGGGGGCGTTCAGGAACACTGAAGCTTTCTTT. It translates to CASSFEGAFRNTEAFF.

The chain combines TRBV7-8 with TRBJ2-5, with D unclear. The length of the CDR3 is 11 residues. CDR1 is SGHVS and CDR2 is FQNEAQ in the germline V gene. The V end was cut by 7 bases, the J end by 5 bases, with 8 bases between. CDR3 DNA: TGTGCCAGCAAACATGCGGAGACCCAGTACTTC. Protein sequence: CASKHAETQYF.

The count of this clonotype is one. V gene TRBV15 combines with J gene TRBJ2-3; no reliable D call. Germline V gene lookup returns CDR1 LNHNV and CDR2 YYDKDF (reference sequence). Trimming shortened V by 3 bases and J by 4 bases, and 14 bases separated the two germline ends. The CDR3 extends over 15 amino acids. The DNA of the CDR3 is TGTGCCACCAGCAGGCCCCTGATCAGTCCAGATACGCAGTATTTT. Protein product: CATSRPLISPDTQYF.

V gene TRBV6-1 combines with J gene TRBJ2-1, with 13 bases aligning to TRBD2. The CDR3 is 14 amino acids. Trimming removed 5 bases from V and 10 bases from J; junction bases left unmatched: 5. CDR1 is MNHNS and CDR2 is SASEGT in the germline V gene. CDR3 nucleotide sequence: TGTGCCAGCAGTCCGCGGACTAGCGGGGGCGAGCAGTTCTTC. Amino acids: CASSPRTSGGEQFF.

Regarding this clonotype: The junction departs from germline at one end; a sequencing error may be responsible. The chain couples TRBV2 to TRBJ2-7; D ambiguous. Germline CDR1 and CDR2: SNHLY and FYNNEI. This CDR3 contains 12 residues. As DNA, the CDR3 is TGTGCCAGCAGTGAACATCCGGCCCCCCCCATCTTC. This sequence encodes CASSEHPAPPIF.